Reported below is one T cell receptor (beta chain). Random hexamers were used to reverse transcribe an amount of roughly 0.5 to 1 ug RNA. An immunoSEQ multiplex PCR amplified TCR beta CDR3 over 54 Vbeta and 13 Jbeta. TCRdb reprocessed the immunoSEQ multiplex PCR reads with MiXCR, giving one entry per CDR3 protein. The repertoire has around 150,000 distinct CDR3 sequences, 90% to 95% of them found once; the top ten carry more than 0.11%. This entry comes from a study of CD8 T cells in Susac syndrome. The source of this sequence is a human donor in good health. What was sequenced was CD4+ T cells from PBMCs.

This CDR3 reads CSVPADDRGRWEQYF. The CDR3 DNA reads TGCAGCGTTCCCGCGGACGACAGGGGGCGTTGGGAGCAGTACTTC. The chain links TRBV29-1 to TRBJ2-7; 10 nucleotides agree with TRBD1. Losses at the gene ends were 5 bases for V and 7 bases for J; bases not matched to a gene: 14. The CDR3 extends over 15 amino acids. Looked up from germline, CDR1 is SQVTM and CDR2 is ANQGSEA.